A single sample is the source of the 28 T cell receptor beta chains below, sequenced in a study of cytomegalovirus exposure and HLA in healthy donors. A multiplex PCR was run with 60 Vbeta primers and 13 Jbeta primers. The data were produced by immunoSEQ multiplex PCR, yet TCRdb's version contains in-frame clones alone and is incomplete. This table holds 100,000 to 150,000 clones, over 65% found once. The sample was PBMCs. These receptors were obtained from a man between 18 and 29 years old in good health and CMV-seronegative.

The J gene is TRBJ2-2, the V gene TRBV7-9; D possibly corresponds to TRBD1 (6 bases). The CDR3 is made up of 15 amino acids. Trimming removed 8 bases from V and 2 bases from J, with 15 bases in between. CDR1 is SEHNR and CDR2 is FQNEAQ in the germline V gene (reference sequence). The CDR3 spells CASQGQPFNTGELFF. The CDR3, as DNA: TGTGCCAGCCAAGGACAGCCATTCAACACCGGGGAGCTGTTTTTT.

This clone was seen a few times. This chain uses TRBV5-1 with TRBJ1-4, with D possibly being TRBD1 (5 bases). The CDR3 sequence is 14 residues long. Germline loops: CDR1 SGHRS, CDR2 YFSETQ. Trimming cost V 10 bases and J 11 bases, with 24 bases left between them. DNA for the CDR3: TGCGCCTCTCGTGTAGGGACTTCAGGTCGGAAACTGTTTTTT. This gives the protein CASRVGTSGRKLFF.

This clone was observed once. The chain links TRBV7-2 to TRBJ2-5; 8 nucleotides match TRBD2. The J segment lost 5 bases and the V segment lost 5 bases, leaving 7 bases of the junction unmatched. Germline assignment: CDR1 SGHTA and CDR2 FQGNSA. The length of the CDR3 is 14 residues. The CDR3 protein is CASSGRGGLETQYF. The CDR3 nucleotides are TGTGCCAGCAGCGGACGGGGGGGCCTGGAGACCCAGTACTTC.

V usage is TRBV12-5 and J usage is TRBJ2-5; 8 nucleotides align to TRBD1. The CDR3 runs 14 residues. J gave up 5 bases and V 6 bases, and 8 bases lay outside the gene matches. CDR1 and CDR2 from the germline V gene are LGHNT and FRNRAP. Here the CDR3 reads CASGKGQGGETQYF. The CDR3 bases are TGTGCTAGTGGGAAAGGACAGGGCGGGGAGACCCAGTACTTC.

This clone has a single count. This chain joins TRBV7-9 and TRBJ2-2, with D unresolved. The CDR3 is 12 amino acids. Germline V gene data show CDR1 as SEHNR and CDR2 as FQNEAQ (reference sequence). Trimming stripped 5 bases from V and 8 bases from J, with 9 bases between. CDR3 coding DNA: TGTGCCAGCAGCCCGGGTGGAGGGGAGCTGTTTTTT. This sequence encodes CASSPGGGELFF. The variable domain in full, completed from reference TRBV7-9 and TRBJ2-2, reads DTGVSQNPRHKITKRGQNVTFRCDPISEHNRLYWYRQTLGQGPEFLTYFQNEAQLEKSRLLSDRFSAERPKGSFSTLEIQRTEQGDSAMYLCASSPGGGELFFGEGSRLTVL.

This chain uses TRBV2 with TRBJ2-4, with D possibly matching TRBD2 (6 bases). Trimming left V 8 bases short and J 0 bases short, with 14 bases between. Germline V gene sequence: CDR1 SNHLY, CDR2 FYNNEI. CDR3 size: 15 residues. CDR3 sequence (DNA): TGTGCCAGCCTCGGGCGGGGTATAGCCAAAAACATTCAGTACTTC. Residues: CASLGRGIAKNIQYF.

V usage is TRBV6-1 and J usage is TRBJ1-4; D remains ambiguous. Germline-derived CDR1 and CDR2 are MNHNS and SASEGT. Trimming stripped 8 bases from V and 2 bases from J, with 9 bases between. CDR3 size: 13 residues. CDR3 nucleotide sequence: TGTGCCAGCCTAGGGAGGACTAATGAAAAACTGTTTTTT. Its translation: CASLGRTNEKLFF.

This clone was detected once. This chain links TRBV6-5 with TRBJ2-5; TRBD2 matches 12 bases. This CDR3 has 16 amino acids. The germline CDR1 and CDR2 sequences are MNHEY and SVGAGI. J was trimmed by 5 bases and V by 2 bases; bases with no gene match: 6. CDR3 sequence reads: CASSYGGLAGMETQYF. The CDR3 bases are TGTGCCAGCAGTTACGGGGGACTAGCGGGTATGGAGACCCAGTACTTC.

DNA for the CDR3: TGTGCCAGCGGTACCAGCGGGGGTTCTAATGAAAAACTGTTTTTT. As protein: CASGTSGGSNEKLFF. This chain uses TRBV5-4 with TRBJ1-4; the D gene is possibly TRBD1 (5 bases). The CDR3 runs to 15 residues. The germline V gene has CDR1 SGHNT and CDR2 YYREEE (reference sequence). The ends were cut back, 7 bases at V and 3 bases at J, with 16 bases in the middle.

The chain joins TRBV5-4 to TRBJ1-2; D may be TRBD1 (6 bases). The CDR3 is 11 amino acids. Trimming removed 10 bases at V and 4 bases at J, with 11 bases between. Germline V CDR1 and CDR2: SGHNT, YYREEE (reference sequence). The CDR3 coding sequence is TGTGCCTACTGGGACACCTATGGCTACACCTTC. Its protein is CAYWDTYGYTF.

The CDR3 region is CASSQTGGTQPQHF. The CDR3 DNA reads as TGTGCCAGCAGCCAGACAGGAGGTACTCAGCCCCAGCATTTT. The chain recombines TRBV7-9 with TRBJ1-5; a possible D gene is TRBD1 (6 bases). This CDR3 comprises 14 residues. V was trimmed by 5 bases and J by 6 bases, leaving 14 bases between them. Per the germline V gene, CDR1 is SEHNR and CDR2 is FQNEAQ (reference sequence).

This clone was seen only once. The chain employs TRBV7-9 and TRBJ1-1, with no clear D. In germline, CDR1 is SEHNR, CDR2 FQNEAQ (reference sequence). The CDR3 totals 13 residues. Trimming took off 3 bases at V and 6 bases at J, with 11 bases between the two ends. The CDR3 region has the DNA TGTGCCAGCAGCTTCTCCGGGATCGCTGAAGCTTTCTTT. Residues: CASSFSGIAEAFF.

This clone was detected only once. The genes are TRBV7-9 and TRBJ2-7, with 14 bases lining up with TRBD2. V was pared by 2 bases and J by 6 bases, with 9 bases of the junction left unmatched. The CDR3 sequence is 17 residues long. Looked up from germline, CDR1 is SEHNR and CDR2 is FQNEAQ (reference sequence). The CDR3 is CASSLSGLAGGIGEQYF. In nucleotides, the CDR3 is TGTGCCAGCAGCTTATCCGGACTAGCGGGGGGCATTGGCGAGCAGTACTTC.

In its sample, this clone was seen once. V and J are TRBV6-5 and TRBJ2-7, with TRBD1 as a possible D gene (5 bases). V was shortened by 2 bases and J by 9 bases, with 11 bases between the two germline ends. The CDR3 is 12 amino acids. In germline, CDR1 is MNHEY, CDR2 SVGAGI. The CDR3 sequence: CASSYPGMGQYF. The CDR3 coding sequence is TGTGCCAGCAGTTACCCAGGGATGGGGCAGTACTTC.

This chain uses TRBV11-2 with TRBJ2-5; D is perhaps TRBD2 (6 bases). V lost 3 bases, J lost 5 bases, and 10 bases lay in between. This CDR3 is built from 13 residues. The V gene's germline CDR1 is SGHAT and CDR2 FQNNGV. CDR3 DNA: TGTGCCAGCAGCTTGCGGGGATGGGAGACCCAGTACTTC. It specifies CASSLRGWETQYF. Drawing the rest from reference TRBV11-2 and TRBJ2-5, the complete variable domain is EAGVAQSPRYKIIEKRQSVAFWCNPISGHATLYWYQQILGQGPKLLIQFQNNGVVDDSQLPKDRFSAERLKGVDSTLKIQPAKLEDSAVYLCASSLRGWETQYFGPGTRLLVL.

This chain joins TRBV7-2 and TRBJ2-3; TRBD2 aligns across 7 bases. The ends lost 1 base at V and 2 bases at J; junction bases unmatched: 3. The CDR3 sequence is 15 residues long. Per the germline V gene, CDR1 is SGHTA and CDR2 is FQGNSA. CDR3 sequence reads: CASSLDGGTTDTQYF. CDR3 coding DNA: TGTGCCAGCAGCTTAGACGGGGGGACCACAGATACGCAGTATTTT.

This clone occurred many times. V is TRBV5-6 and J is TRBJ1-1, with 7 positions matching TRBD1. This CDR3 contains 16 residues. The V gene's germline CDR1 is SGHDT and CDR2 YYEEEE. Germline trimming cut 4 bases from V and 11 bases from J; bases unmatched to any gene: 20. The CDR3 coding sequence is TGTGCCAGCAGCGAGGGGACAGAGGTCGGCTTCGTGGGGGCTTTCTTT. Its translation: CASSEGTEVGFVGAFF.

The chain uses TRBV25-1 and TRBJ1-1, with 7 bases matching TRBD1. The V and J ends lost 4 bases and 11 bases, in that order; junction bases with no gene match: 4. This CDR3 spans 11 amino acids. Germline CDR1 is MGHDK and CDR2 is SYGVNS. CDR3: CASSVTGRAFF. CDR3 DNA: TGTGCCAGCAGTGTGACAGGGCGGGCTTTCTTT.

The genes are TRBV21-1 and TRBJ2-7; the tabulated D call, TRBD1, remains unverified against the DNA. TRBV21-1 is given as a pseudogene. This CDR3 comprises 14 residues. The CDR3 region is CASSSRPSSYEQYF. The CDR3 nucleotides are TGTGCCAGCAGCAGTCGCCCCAGCTCCTACGAGCAGTACTTC.

The V and J genes are TRBV5-6 and TRBJ1-2; 10 bases agree with TRBD1. The CDR3 extends over 16 amino acids. Germline lookup yields CDR1 SGHDT and CDR2 YYEEEE. The trim removed 0 bases at V and 2 bases at J, leaving 4 bases unmatched. The CDR3 here is CASSLVGQGRNYGYTF. CDR3 coding DNA: TGTGCCAGCAGCTTGGTGGGACAGGGGAGGAACTATGGCTACACCTTC.

This chain uses TRBV7-9 with TRBJ1-5; no definite D call. Germline V CDR1 and CDR2: SEHNR, FQNEAQ (reference sequence). V was cut by 1 base and J by 7 bases, with 2 bases left in between. The CDR3 is made up of 11 amino acids. This CDR3 reads CASSLVQPQHF. The CDR3 DNA reads as TGTGCCAGCAGCTTAGTACAGCCCCAGCATTTT.

The CDR3 region is CASSDGTLLTDTQYF. The CDR3 nucleotides are TGTGCCAGCAGTGACGGGACTCTCCTCACAGATACGCAGTATTTT. The chain recombines TRBV6-4 with TRBJ2-3; TRBD2 might be the D (6 bases). Trimming removed 2 bases from V and 2 bases from J, with 11 bases in between. The CDR3 is made up of 15 amino acids. Germline V gives CDR1 MRHNA, CDR2 SNTAGT.

This clone was seen only once. DNA for the CDR3: TGTGCCAGCAGTTTAGCGGGGGGGCTATATACGCAGTATTTT. This codes for CASSLAGGLYTQYF. The chain uses TRBV6-5 and TRBJ2-3; TRBD2 agrees at 11 bases. Looked up from germline, CDR1 is MNHEY and CDR2 is SVGAGI. V gave up 4 bases and J gave up 7 bases; unmatched junction bases: 4. This CDR3 is built from 14 residues.

This chain uses TRBV29-1 with TRBJ2-5; 10 nucleotides line up with TRBD2. CDR1 SQVTM and CDR2 ANQGSEA come from the germline V gene. The CDR3 is made up of 13 amino acids. V gave up 7 bases and J gave up 2 bases; unmatched junction bases: 4. This chain's CDR3 is CSGLAGGQETQYF. DNA of the CDR3: TGCAGCGGACTAGCGGGCGGGCAAGAGACCCAGTACTTC.

V and J are TRBV5-1 and TRBJ2-3; 8 bases map to TRBD1. After removal of 1 base from V and 3 bases from J, the junction contained 4 bases not matched to a gene. CDR3 length: 15 amino acids. CDR1 SGHRS and CDR2 YFSETQ come from the germline V gene. The CDR3 protein is CASSLTGGVTDTQYF. The CDR3 DNA reads as TGCGCCAGCAGCTTGACAGGGGGAGTGACAGATACGCAGTATTTT.

The rearrangement joins TRBV7-9 to TRBJ2-7, with 8 bases matching TRBD1. This CDR3 is built from 16 residues. The trim removed 1 base at V and 2 bases at J, leaving 7 bases unmatched. Germline CDR1 and CDR2: SEHNR and FQNEAQ (reference sequence). CDR3 protein: CASSLERTGYPYEQYF. The CDR3 region has the DNA TGTGCCAGCAGCTTAGAGAGGACAGGGTATCCCTACGAGCAGTACTTC.

This chain connects TRBV7-2 to TRBJ1-2; 8 bases are a match to TRBD1. Trimming cost V 4 bases and J 10 bases; bases outside gene matches: 11. This CDR3 is built from 14 residues. CDR1 is SGHTA, CDR2 FQGNSA, per germline. The CDR3 nucleotides are TGTGCCAGCAGCTCGGGGGGACAGGCCATGCCCTACACCTTC. This gives the protein CASSSGGQAMPYTF.

The chain couples TRBV10-2 to TRBJ1-2; no clear D gene. Trimming took 0 bases from V and 4 from J, leaving 15 bases between them. CDR1 and CDR2 (germline): WSHSY, SAAADI. This CDR3 has 16 amino acids. CDR3 sequence (DNA): TGCGCCAGCAGTGAGTCAGGATTGGGAGCCAGCTATGGCTACACCTTC. Protein sequence: CASSESGLGASYGYTF.